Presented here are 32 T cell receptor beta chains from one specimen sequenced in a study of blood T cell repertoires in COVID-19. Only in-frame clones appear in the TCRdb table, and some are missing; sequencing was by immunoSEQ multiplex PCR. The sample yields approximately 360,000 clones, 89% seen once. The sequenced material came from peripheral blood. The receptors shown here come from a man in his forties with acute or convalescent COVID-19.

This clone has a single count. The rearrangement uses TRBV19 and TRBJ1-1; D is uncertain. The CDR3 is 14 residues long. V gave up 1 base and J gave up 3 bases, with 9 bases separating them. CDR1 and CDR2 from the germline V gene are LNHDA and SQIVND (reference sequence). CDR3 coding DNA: TGTGCCAGTAGTATAGGAGGGTACGACACTGAAGCTTTCTTT. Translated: CASSIGGYDTEAFF.

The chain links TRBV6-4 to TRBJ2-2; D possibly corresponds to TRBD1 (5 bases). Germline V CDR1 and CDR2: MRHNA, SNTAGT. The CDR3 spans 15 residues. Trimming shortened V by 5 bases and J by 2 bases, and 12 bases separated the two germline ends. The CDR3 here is CASSRSGPNTGELFF. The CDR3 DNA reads TGTGCCAGCAGTCGGTCAGGGCCAAACACCGGGGAGCTGTTTTTT.

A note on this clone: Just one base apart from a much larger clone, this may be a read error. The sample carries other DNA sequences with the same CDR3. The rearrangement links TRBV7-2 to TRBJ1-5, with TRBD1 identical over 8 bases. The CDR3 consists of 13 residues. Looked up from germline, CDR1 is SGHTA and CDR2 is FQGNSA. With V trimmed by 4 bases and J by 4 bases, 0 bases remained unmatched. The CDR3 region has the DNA TGTGCCAGCAGCTACAGGGGGAATCAGCCCCAGCATTTT. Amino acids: CASSYRGNQPQHF.

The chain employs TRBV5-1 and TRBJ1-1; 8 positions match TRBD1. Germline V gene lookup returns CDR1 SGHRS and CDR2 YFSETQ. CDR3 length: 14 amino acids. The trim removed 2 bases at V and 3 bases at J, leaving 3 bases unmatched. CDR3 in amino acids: CASSFQGAHTEAFF. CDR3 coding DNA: TGCGCCAGCAGCTTCCAGGGGGCTCACACTGAAGCTTTCTTT.

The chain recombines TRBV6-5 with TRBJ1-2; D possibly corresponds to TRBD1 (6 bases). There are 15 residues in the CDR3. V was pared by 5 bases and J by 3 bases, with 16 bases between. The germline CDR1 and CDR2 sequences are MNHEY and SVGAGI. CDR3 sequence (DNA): TGTGCCAGCAGTCTGGGGGCAGGGAATGACTATGGCTACACCTTC. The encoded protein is CASSLGAGNDYGYTF.

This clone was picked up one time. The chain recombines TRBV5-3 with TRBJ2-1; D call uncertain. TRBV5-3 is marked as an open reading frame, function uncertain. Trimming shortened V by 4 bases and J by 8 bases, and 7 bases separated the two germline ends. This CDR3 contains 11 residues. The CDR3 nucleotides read TGTGCCAGAAGCCTGTCCGATGAGCAGTTCTTC. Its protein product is CARSLSDEQFF.

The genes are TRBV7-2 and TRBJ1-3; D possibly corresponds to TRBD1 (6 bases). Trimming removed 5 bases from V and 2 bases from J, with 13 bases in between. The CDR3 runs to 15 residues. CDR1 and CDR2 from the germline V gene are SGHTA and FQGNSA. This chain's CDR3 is CASSVSGATGNTIYF. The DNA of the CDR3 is TGTGCCAGCAGCGTATCAGGGGCGACTGGAAACACCATATATTTT.

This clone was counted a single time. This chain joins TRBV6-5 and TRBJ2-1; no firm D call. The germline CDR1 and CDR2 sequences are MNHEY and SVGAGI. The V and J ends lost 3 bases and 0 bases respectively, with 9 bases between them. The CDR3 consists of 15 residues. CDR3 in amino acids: CASSYGLSSYNEQFF. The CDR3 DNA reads TGTGCCAGCAGTTATGGCTTAAGCTCCTACAATGAGCAGTTCTTC.

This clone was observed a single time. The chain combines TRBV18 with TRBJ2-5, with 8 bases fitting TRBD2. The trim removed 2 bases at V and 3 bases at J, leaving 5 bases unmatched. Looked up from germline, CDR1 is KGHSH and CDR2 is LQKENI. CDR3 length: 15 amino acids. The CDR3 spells CASSPFAGGEETQYF. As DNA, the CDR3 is TGTGCCAGCTCACCATTCGCGGGGGGCGAAGAGACCCAGTACTTC.

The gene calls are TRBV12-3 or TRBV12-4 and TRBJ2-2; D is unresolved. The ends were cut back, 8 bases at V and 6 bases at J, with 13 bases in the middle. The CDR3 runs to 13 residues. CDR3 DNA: TGTGCCAGCCTCCGGTGGAGATCCGGGGAGCTGTTTTTT. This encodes CASLRWRSGELFF.

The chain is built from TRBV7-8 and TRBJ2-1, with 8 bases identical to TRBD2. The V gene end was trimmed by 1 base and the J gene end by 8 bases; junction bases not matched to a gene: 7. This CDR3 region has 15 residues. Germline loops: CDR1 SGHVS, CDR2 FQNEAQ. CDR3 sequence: CASSLDGGRLYEQFF. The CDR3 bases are TGTGCCAGCAGCTTAGACGGCGGGAGGCTCTATGAGCAGTTCTTC.

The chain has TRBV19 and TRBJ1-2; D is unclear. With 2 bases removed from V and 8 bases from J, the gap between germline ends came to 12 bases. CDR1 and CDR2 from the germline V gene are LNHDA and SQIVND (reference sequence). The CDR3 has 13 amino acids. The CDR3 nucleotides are TGTGCCAGTAGTATACAACCTAGGCAAGGCTACACCTTC. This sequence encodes CASSIQPRQGYTF.

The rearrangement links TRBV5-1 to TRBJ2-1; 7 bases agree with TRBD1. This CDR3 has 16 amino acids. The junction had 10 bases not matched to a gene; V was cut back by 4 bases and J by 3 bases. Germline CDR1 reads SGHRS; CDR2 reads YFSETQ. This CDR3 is CASSLGAGGVYNEQFF. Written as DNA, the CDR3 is TGCGCCAGCAGCCTCGGTGCAGGGGGAGTCTACAATGAGCAGTTCTTC.

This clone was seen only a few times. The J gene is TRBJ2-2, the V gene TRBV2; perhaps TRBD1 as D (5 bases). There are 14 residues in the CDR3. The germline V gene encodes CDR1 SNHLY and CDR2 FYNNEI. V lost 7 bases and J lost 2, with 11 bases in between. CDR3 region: CASTAGYNTGELFF. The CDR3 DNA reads TGTGCCAGCACAGCAGGGTACAACACCGGGGAGCTGTTTTTT.

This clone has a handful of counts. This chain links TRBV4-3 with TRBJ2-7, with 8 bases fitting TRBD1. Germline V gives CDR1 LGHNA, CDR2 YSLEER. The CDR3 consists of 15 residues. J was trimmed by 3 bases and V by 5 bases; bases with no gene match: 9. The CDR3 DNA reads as TGCGCCAGCAGCTATGGACAGGGCGCCGACTACGAGCAGTACTTC. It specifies CASSYGQGADYEQYF.

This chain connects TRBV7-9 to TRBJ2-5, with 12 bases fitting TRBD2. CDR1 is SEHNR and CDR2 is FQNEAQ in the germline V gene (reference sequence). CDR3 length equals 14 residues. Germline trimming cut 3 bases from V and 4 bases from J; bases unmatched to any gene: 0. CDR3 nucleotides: TGTGCCAGCAGCTTGACTAGCGGGAGAGAGACCCAGTACTTC. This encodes CASSLTSGRETQYF.

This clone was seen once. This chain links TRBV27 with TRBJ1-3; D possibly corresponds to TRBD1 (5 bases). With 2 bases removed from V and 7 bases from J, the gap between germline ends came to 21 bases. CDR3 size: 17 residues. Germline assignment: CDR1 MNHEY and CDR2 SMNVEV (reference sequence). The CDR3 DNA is TGTGCCAGCAGTTTACCGCCGGGACTGACATCCAGGAACACCATATATTTT. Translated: CASSLPPGLTSRNTIYF.

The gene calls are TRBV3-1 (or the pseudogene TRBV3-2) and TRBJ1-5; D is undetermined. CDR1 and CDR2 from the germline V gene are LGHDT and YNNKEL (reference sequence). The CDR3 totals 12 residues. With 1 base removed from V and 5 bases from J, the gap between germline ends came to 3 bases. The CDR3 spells CASSQVDQPQHF. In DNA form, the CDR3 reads TGTGCCAGCAGCCAAGTAGATCAGCCCCAGCATTTT.

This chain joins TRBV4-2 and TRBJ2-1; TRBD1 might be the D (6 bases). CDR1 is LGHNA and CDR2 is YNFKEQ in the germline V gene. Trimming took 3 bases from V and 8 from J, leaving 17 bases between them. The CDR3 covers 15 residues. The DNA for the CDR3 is TGTGCCAGCAGCCAGGGGTCAGGGGATGTGGATGAGCAGTTCTTC. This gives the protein CASSQGSGDVDEQFF.

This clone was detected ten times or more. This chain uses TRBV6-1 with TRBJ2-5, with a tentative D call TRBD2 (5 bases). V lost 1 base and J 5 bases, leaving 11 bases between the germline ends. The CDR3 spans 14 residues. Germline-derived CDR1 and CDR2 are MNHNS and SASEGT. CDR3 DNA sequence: TGTGCCAGCAGTGAAGTAGAACAGCGGGAGACCCAGTACTTC. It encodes CASSEVEQRETQYF.

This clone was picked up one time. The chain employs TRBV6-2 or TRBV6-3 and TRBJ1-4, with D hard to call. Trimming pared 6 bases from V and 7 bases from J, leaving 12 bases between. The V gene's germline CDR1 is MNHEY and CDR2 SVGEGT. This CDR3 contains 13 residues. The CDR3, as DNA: TGTGCCAGCAGCCAGGACTTTGGTGAAAAACTGTTTTTT. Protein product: CASSQDFGEKLFF.

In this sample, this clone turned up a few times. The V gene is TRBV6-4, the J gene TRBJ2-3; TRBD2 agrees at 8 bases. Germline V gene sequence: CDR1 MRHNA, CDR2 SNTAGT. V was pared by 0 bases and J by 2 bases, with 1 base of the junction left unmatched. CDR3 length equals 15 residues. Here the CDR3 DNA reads TGTGCCAGCAGTGACTCCGGGAGGGCCACAGATACGCAGTATTTT. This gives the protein CASSDSGRATDTQYF.

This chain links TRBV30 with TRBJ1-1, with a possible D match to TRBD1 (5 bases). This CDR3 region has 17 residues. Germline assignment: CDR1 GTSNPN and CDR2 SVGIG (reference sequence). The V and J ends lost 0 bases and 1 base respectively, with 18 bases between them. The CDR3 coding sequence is TGTGCCTGGAGTGTTCTTTTTACTGGCACAGGGAACACTGAAGCTTTCTTT. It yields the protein CAWSVLFTGTGNTEAFF.

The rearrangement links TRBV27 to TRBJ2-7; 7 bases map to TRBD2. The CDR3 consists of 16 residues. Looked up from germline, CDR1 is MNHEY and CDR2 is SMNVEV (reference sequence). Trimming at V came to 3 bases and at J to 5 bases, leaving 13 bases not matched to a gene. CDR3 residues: CASSFNYPAGVDEQYF. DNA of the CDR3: TGTGCCAGCAGTTTTAATTATCCGGCGGGAGTGGACGAGCAGTACTTC.

Written as DNA, the CDR3 is TGTGCCACCAGCAGAGATCTGTGGGGACAGGGGTTCAATGAGCAGTTCTTC. This translates into CATSRDLWGQGFNEQFF. The rearrangement uses TRBV15 and TRBJ2-1, with 10 nucleotides matching TRBD1. The J segment lost 6 bases and the V segment lost 0 bases, leaving 8 bases of the junction unmatched. The CDR3 covers 17 residues. The germline V gene encodes CDR1 LNHNV and CDR2 YYDKDF (reference sequence). The full variable domain, its missing parts supplied by reference TRBV15 and TRBJ2-1, is DAMVIQNPRYQVTQFGKPVTLSCSQTLNHNVMYWYQQKSSQAPKLLFHYYDKDFNNEADTPDNFQSRRPNTSFCFLDIRSPGLGDTAMYLCATSRDLWGQGFNEQFFGPGTRLTVL.

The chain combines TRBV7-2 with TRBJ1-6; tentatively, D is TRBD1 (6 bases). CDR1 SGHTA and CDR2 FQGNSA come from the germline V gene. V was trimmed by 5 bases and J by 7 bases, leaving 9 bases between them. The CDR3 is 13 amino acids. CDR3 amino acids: CASSPGVNSPLHF. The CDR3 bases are TGTGCCAGCAGCCCAGGGGTCAATTCACCCCTCCACTTT.

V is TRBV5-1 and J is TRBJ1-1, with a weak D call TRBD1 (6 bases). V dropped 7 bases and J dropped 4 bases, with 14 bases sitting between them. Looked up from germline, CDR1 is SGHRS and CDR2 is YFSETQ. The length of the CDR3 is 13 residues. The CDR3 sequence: CASRRLRGTEAFF. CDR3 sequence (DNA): TGCGCCAGCCGAAGGCTCAGGGGCACTGAAGCTTTCTTT.

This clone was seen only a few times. The CDR3 DNA sequence: TGTGCCTGGAGTGTACGACGGGTCGCAGATACGCAGTATTTT. This sequence encodes CAWSVRRVADTQYF. V is TRBV30 and J is TRBJ2-3; D is ambiguous. The CDR3 covers 14 residues. CDR1 GTSNPN and CDR2 SVGIG come from the germline V gene (reference sequence). V was clipped by 0 bases and J by 4 bases, with 11 bases between them.

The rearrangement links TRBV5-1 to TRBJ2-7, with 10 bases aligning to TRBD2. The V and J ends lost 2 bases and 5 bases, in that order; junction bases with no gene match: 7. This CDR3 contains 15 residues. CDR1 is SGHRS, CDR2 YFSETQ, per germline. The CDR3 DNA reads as TGCGCCAGCAGCTTTGGAGCGGGGGGGCTCGACGAGCAGTACTTC. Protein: CASSFGAGGLDEQYF.

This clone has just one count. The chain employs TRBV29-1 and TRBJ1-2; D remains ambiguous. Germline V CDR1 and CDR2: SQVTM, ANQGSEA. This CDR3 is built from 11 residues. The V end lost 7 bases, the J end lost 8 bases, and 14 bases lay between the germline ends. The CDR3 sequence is CSAVTEQGYTF. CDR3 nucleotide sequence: TGCAGCGCTGTGACGGAGCAGGGCTACACCTTC.

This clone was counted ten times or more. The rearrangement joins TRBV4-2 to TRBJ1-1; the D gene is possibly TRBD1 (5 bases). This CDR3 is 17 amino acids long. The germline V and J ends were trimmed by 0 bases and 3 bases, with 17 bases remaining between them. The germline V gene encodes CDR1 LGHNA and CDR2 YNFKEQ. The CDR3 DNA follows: TGTGCCAGCAGCCAAGATTTCTCTAGGGGCGCGGACACTGAAGCTTTCTTT. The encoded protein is CASSQDFSRGADTEAFF.

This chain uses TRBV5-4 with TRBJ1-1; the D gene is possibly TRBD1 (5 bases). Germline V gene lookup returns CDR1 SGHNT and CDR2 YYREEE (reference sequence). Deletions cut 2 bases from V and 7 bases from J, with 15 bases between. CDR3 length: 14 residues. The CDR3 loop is CASSFHDDRVEAFF. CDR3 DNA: TGTGCCAGCAGCTTCCACGACGACAGAGTTGAAGCTTTCTTT.